This is a list of T cell receptor beta chains from one sample in a study of radiotherapy plus CTLA-4 blockade in lung cancer. Using immunoSEQ multiplex PCR, the repertoire was profiled, and TCRdb retains in-frame clones only, with some absent. This repertoire shows 35,000 to 50,000 clones, 73% found once; its top ten account for 3% to 4.5%. The sequences come from peripheral blood, collected from a patient treated with radiotherapy plus ipilimumab. The origin of the receptors is a human donor with non-small cell lung cancer who had a complete response to radiotherapy plus ipilimumab. Both conserved end residues are trimmed from each CDR3.

J,V,CDR3
TRBJ2-1,TRBV7-3,ASSLTPSTSGRSYNEQF
TRBJ2-7,TRBV5-4,ASSTGTGALPTYEQY
TRBJ1-6,TRBV27,ASRAGTGNSPLH
TRBJ2-7,TRBV7-2,ASSLGGGQGRVEQY
TRBJ2-1,TRBV5-1,ASSTPGNYNEQF
TRBJ2-1,TRBV4-3,ASSHWDTNTYNEQF
TRBJ2-6,TRBV19,ASSRTGNAAGANVLT
TRBJ1-4,TRBV7-2,ASSLAPAGGEKLF
TRBJ1-1,TRBV6-1,ASTEGTTGSGEAF
TRBJ1-2,TRBV7-2,ASSAAGLTGGGMGYT
TRBJ1-5,TRBV6-6,ASSSFWTGDNQPQH
TRBJ2-7,TRBV11-2,ASSSKSSGATYEQY
TRBJ1-1,TRBV19,ASSRQENTEAF
TRBJ2-7,TRBV27,ASSFSSGRYEQY
TRBJ2-7,TRBV18,ASSRGTNGASYEQY
TRBJ1-1,TRBV10-3,AISESSGEAF
TRBJ2-5,TRBV18,ASSPPLREGETQY
TRBJ2-2,TRBV5-4,ASSSRTSGAGELF